Sequencing of this T cell receptor (beta chain) was carried out in a study of PD-L1 blockade in urothelial cancer. The overall study: Patients took up atezolizumab in 2014 at 1,200 mg intravenously every 3 weeks. Patients previously received 0 to 3 chemotherapy regimens. Study-wide points: Larger 3-week expansion of tumor-associated blood clones was seen in durable-benefit patients. Having blood TCR clonality under the median before treatment predicted better survival.

The table came from immunoSEQ multiplex PCR; TCRdb's copy has only in-frame clones and leaves some out. The sample has some 79,000 clones, more than 75% seen once. In the case of this clone: The antigen is not known.

Germline V gene sequence: CDR1 ENHRY, CDR2 SYGVKD. CDR3 length equals 16 residues. V was cut by 3 bases and J by 4 bases, with 16 bases left in between. This sequence joins TRBV10-3 and TRBJ2-1, with D possibly TRBD2 on 5 matching bases. This clonotype was sampled from a man between 65 and 79 years old with urothelial cancer. The starting material was PBMCs, obtained around atezolizumab (anti-PD-L1) treatment. CDR3 residues: CAISDIWTFGYNEQFF. The CDR3 DNA is TGTGCCATCAGTGATATCTGGACTTTTGGGTACAATGAGCAGTTCTTC.